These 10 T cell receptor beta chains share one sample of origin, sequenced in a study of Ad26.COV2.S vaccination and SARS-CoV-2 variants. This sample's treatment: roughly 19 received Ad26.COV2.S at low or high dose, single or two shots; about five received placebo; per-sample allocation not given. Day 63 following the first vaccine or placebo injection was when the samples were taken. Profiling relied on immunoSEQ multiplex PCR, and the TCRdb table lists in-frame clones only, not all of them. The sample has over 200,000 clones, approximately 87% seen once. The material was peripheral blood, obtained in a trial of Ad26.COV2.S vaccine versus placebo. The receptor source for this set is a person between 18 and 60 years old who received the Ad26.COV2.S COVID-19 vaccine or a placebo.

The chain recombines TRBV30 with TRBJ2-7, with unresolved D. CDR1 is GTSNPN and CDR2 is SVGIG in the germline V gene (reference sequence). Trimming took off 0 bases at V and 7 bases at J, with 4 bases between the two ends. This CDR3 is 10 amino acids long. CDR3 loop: CAWSVKEQYF. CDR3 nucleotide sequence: TGTGCCTGGAGTGTCAAGGAGCAGTACTTC.

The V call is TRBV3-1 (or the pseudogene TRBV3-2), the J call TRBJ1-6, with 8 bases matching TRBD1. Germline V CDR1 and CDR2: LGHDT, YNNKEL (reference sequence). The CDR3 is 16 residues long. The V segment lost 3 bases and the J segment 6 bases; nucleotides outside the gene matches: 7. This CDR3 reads CASSHGTGSVNSPLHF. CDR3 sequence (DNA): TGTGCCAGCAGCCACGGGACAGGCTCAGTTAATTCACCCCTCCACTTT.

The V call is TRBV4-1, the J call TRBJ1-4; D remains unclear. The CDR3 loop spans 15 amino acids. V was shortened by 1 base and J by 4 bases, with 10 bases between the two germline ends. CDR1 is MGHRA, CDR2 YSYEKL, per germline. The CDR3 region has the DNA TGCGCCAGCAGCCAAGTTGAGGAATATAATGAAAAACTGTTTTTT. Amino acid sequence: CASSQVEEYNEKLFF.

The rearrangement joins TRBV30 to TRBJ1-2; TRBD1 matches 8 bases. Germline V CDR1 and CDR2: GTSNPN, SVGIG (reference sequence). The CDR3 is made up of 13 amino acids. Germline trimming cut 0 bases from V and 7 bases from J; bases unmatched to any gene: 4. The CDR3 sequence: CAWSVGTGFGYTF. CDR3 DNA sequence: TGTGCCTGGAGTGTCGGGACAGGATTTGGCTACACCTTC.

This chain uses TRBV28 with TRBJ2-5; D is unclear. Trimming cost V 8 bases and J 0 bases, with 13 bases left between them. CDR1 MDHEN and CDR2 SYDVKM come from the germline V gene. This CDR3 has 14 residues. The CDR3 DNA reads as TGTGCCAGCCGAATCCCAGGAGACCAAGAGACCCAGTACTTC. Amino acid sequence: CASRIPGDQETQYF.

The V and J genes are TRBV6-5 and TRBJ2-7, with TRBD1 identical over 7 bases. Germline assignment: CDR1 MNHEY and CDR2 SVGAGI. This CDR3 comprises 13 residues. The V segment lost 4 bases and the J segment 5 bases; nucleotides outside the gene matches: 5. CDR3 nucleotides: TGTGCCAGCAGTTTACTCAGGGGGAACGAGCAGTACTTC. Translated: CASSLLRGNEQYF.

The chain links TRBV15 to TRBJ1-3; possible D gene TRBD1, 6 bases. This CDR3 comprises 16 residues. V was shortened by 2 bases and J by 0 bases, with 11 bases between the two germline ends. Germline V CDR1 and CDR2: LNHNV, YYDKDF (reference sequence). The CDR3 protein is CATSRQGRRSGNTIYF. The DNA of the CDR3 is TGTGCCACCAGCAGACAGGGGCGCCGCTCTGGAAACACCATATATTTT.

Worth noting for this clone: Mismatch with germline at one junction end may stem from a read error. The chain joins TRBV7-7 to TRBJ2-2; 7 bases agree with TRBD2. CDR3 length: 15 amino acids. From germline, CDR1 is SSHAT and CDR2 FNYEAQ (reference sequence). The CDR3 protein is CASSQMGGSGRELFF. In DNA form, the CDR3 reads TGTGCTAGCAGCCAAATGGGAGGGAGCGGCAGGGAGCTGTTTTTT.

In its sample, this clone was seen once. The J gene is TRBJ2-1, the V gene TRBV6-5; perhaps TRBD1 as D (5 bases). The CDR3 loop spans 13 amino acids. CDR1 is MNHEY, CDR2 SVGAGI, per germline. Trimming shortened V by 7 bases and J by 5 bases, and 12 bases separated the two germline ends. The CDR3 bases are TGTGCCAGCAATGCACAGGTTAACAATGAGCAGTTCTTC. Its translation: CASNAQVNNEQFF.

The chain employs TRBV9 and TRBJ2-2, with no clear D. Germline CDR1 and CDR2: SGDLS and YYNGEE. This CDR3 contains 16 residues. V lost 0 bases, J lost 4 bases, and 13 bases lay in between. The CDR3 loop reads CASSVGAPGRTGELFF. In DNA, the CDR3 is TGTGCCAGCAGCGTAGGGGCCCCAGGTCGCACCGGGGAGCTGTTTTTT.